The present T cell receptor (beta chain) was sequenced within a study of beta chain features in type 1 diabetes. Study observations and caveats: Moderate yet significant TCRB CDR3 shortening was seen in Type 1 diabetes patients in all four CD4+ subsets. In the patient group, naive, central memory and Treg TCRB repertoires seemed more alike than in the healthy donor group. More deletions and fewer insertions at VDJ junctions were found in patients with type 1 diabetes.

A sort by CD45RO/CCR7/CD25/CD127/CD95/CD27 yielded CD4+ naive, central memory, regulatory and stem cell-like memory cells. Expressed TCRB transcripts were sequenced, since all the RNA that had been isolated was reverse transcribed. Mean read depth for naive, central memory and regulatory T cell samples was approximately 3.57 million reads. Sequencing used immunoSEQ multiplex PCR; TCRdb keeps in-frame clones, though not all of them. There are about 660,000 clones in the sample; over 12% occur only once, and 0.035% to 0.045% lies in the top ten. The CDR3 sequence is 15 residues long. CDR1 SGHRS and CDR2 YFSETQ come from the germline V gene. Trimming shortened V by 4 bases and J by 0 bases, and 12 bases separated the two germline ends. Comments on this clone: The target antigen is unknown.

The V and J genes are TRBV5-1 and TRBJ2-3; no clear D. Sequencing used naive CD4+ T cells from blood. This clonotype was obtained from a man between 18 and 29 years old with type 1 diabetes. The CDR3 region has the DNA TGCGCCAGCAGCCCCGACGGGTTTAGCACAGATACGCAGTATTTT. Protein: CASSPDGFSTDTQYF.